This T cell receptor beta chain was identified in a study of blood T cell repertoires in COVID-19. Between the trimmed V and J ends, which lost 4 bases and 7 bases, there was a span of 15 bases. Germline CDR1 KGHDR, CDR2 SFDVKD. The CDR3 contains 14 residues. TCRdb's copy holds only in-frame clones and misses some; the assay was immunoSEQ multiplex PCR. The table records fewer than 350,000 clones, roughly 85% of them present only once. The chain links TRBV24-1 to TRBJ1-2; D gene ambiguous. The sample taken for sequencing was PBMCs or T cells enriched from blood (not recorded which). The sequence was obtained from a woman between 50 and 59 years old who had recovered from COVID-19. The CDR3 region has the DNA TGTGCCACCAGTGACCAGGCGCCCGCCGGTGGCTACACCTTC. Amino acid sequence: CATSDQAPAGGYTF.